This T cell receptor (beta chain) was sequenced during a study of shared clonotypes between healthy human individuals. The study, taken as a whole, reports: Several donors showed sharing of approximately 4.7% of naive CD4 clonotypes.

Germline trimming cut 4 bases from V and 1 base from J; bases unmatched to any gene: 16. The CDR3 is made up of 19 amino acids. The germline V gene encodes CDR1 SGDLS and CDR2 YYNGEE. For this clone: Its antigen is still unknown.

TCRdb keeps only in-frame clones here, not all; method: immunoSEQ multiplex PCR. The data show 650,000 to 700,000 clones, about nine tenths seen once. The source of this sequence is a man aged 18 to 29 in good health. Some clones in this sample may be carry-over from other donors' samples. The sequenced sample consisted of memory CD8+ T cells from PBMCs. Described subset: CD45RO+ cells pooled with CCR7-negative TemRA cells. The V and J genes are TRBV9 and TRBJ2-2; 7 bases are shared with TRBD2. This chain's CDR3 is CASSSHPRGELQNTGELFF. CDR3 sequence (DNA): TGTGCCAGCAGCTCACATCCTCGGGGGGAGCTACAGAACACCGGGGAGCTGTTTTTT.